Below are 31 T cell receptor beta chains sequenced from a single sample in a study of cytomegalovirus exposure and HLA in healthy donors. The primer mix had 60 Vbeta and 13 Jbeta primers. The data were produced by immunoSEQ multiplex PCR, yet TCRdb's version contains in-frame clones alone and is incomplete. The sample comprises about 110,000 clones, over 60% of which are singletons, and about 2% rests with the top ten. Sequenced material: PBMCs. These receptors all stem from a woman aged 25 to 39 in good health and CMV-seronegative.

V usage is TRBV7-2 and J usage is TRBJ2-7; TRBD2 matches at 10 bases. J lost 4 bases, V lost 5 bases, and 2 bases had no gene match. Germline V gives CDR1 SGHTA, CDR2 FQGNSA. The length of the CDR3 is 13 residues. The CDR3, as DNA: TGTGCCAGCAGCCAACTAGCGGGGTACGAGCAGTACTTC. Its translation is CASSQLAGYEQYF.

The DNA for the CDR3 is TGTGCCTGGACTATCAGGGGAAACTATGGCTACACCTTC. This codes for CAWTIRGNYGYTF. J is TRBJ1-2 and V is TRBV30, with TRBD1 as a possible D gene (6 bases). The CDR3 is 13 residues long. V lost 4 bases to trimming and J lost 2 bases, with 11 bases between them. Germline loops: CDR1 GTSNPN, CDR2 SVGIG (reference sequence).

This clone is a singleton in its sample. The rearrangement joins TRBV7-9 to TRBJ2-7, with 9 nucleotides matching TRBD2. Trimming cost V 5 bases and J 1 base; bases outside gene matches: 6. This CDR3 region has 15 residues. Germline CDR1 reads SEHNR; CDR2 reads FQNEAQ (reference sequence). For the CDR3, the DNA is TGTGCCAGCAGCGGGAGCGGGAGGTCTTCCTACGAGCAGTACTTC. Encoded protein: CASSGSGRSSYEQYF.

The chain employs TRBV13 and TRBJ2-1, with 9 bases identical to TRBD2. Germline CDR1 PRHDT, CDR2 FYEKMQ (reference sequence). With 0 bases clipped from V and 2 bases from J, the junction kept 2 bases outside the gene matches. The CDR3 consists of 16 residues. CDR3 sequence reads: CASSLGGGRAYNEQFF. CDR3 DNA sequence: TGTGCCAGCAGCTTAGGGGGCGGGAGGGCCTACAATGAGCAGTTCTTC.

The rearrangement links TRBV5-4 to TRBJ2-1; tentative D call: TRBD2 (5 bases). The ends were cut back, 4 bases at V and 0 bases at J, with 11 bases in the middle. The CDR3 is 15 residues long. Germline lookup yields CDR1 SGHNT and CDR2 YYREEE (reference sequence). CDR3 sequence: CASSVDWSSYNEQFF. The DNA of the CDR3 is TGTGCCAGCAGCGTGGACTGGAGCTCCTACAATGAGCAGTTCTTC.

This chain connects TRBV5-1 to TRBJ1-6, with 7 bases fitting TRBD1. This CDR3 comprises 17 residues. The germline CDR1 and CDR2 sequences are SGHRS and YFSETQ. The V and J ends lost 4 bases and 2 bases, in that order; junction bases with no gene match: 9. This chain's CDR3 is CASSLYRGGTYNSPLHF. The DNA for the CDR3 is TGCGCCAGCAGCCTCTACAGGGGTGGAACCTATAATTCACCCCTCCACTTT.

The J gene is TRBJ2-1, the V gene TRBV4-1, with a weak D call TRBD1 (5 bases). The CDR3 is 15 residues long. V was trimmed by 1 base and J by 3 bases, leaving 10 bases between them. CDR1 is MGHRA and CDR2 is YSYEKL in the germline V gene. This chain's CDR3 is CASSQGWGDYNEQFF. For the CDR3, the DNA is TGCGCCAGCAGCCAAGGCTGGGGCGACTACAATGAGCAGTTCTTC.

The genes are TRBV7-8 and TRBJ1-2; D remains ambiguous. This CDR3 is built from 15 residues. The V and J ends lost 1 base and 2 bases respectively, with 11 bases between them. The germline V gene has CDR1 SGHVS and CDR2 FQNEAQ. The CDR3 loop is CASSLEARQNYGYTF. CDR3 DNA: TGTGCCAGCAGCTTAGAGGCCAGACAAAACTATGGCTACACCTTC.

V usage is TRBV6-1 and J usage is TRBJ1-6; 7 bases fit TRBD1. The V gene's germline CDR1 is MNHNS and CDR2 SASEGT. The CDR3 runs 13 residues. The J segment lost 10 bases and the V segment lost 4 bases, leaving 4 bases of the junction unmatched. CDR3 protein: CASSGDRNSPLHF. As DNA, the CDR3 is TGTGCCAGCAGTGGGGACAGAAACTCACCCCTCCACTTT.

The CDR3 region has the DNA TGCGCCAGCAGCTTGGCAGGGGACACTGAAGCTTTCTTT. It specifies CASSLAGDTEAFF. This chain uses TRBV5-1 with TRBJ1-1, with D perhaps TRBD1 (6 bases). Germline V gene data show CDR1 as SGHRS and CDR2 as YFSETQ. The CDR3 is made up of 13 amino acids. Trimming cost V 0 bases and J 3 bases, with 6 bases left between them.

V usage is TRBV6-1 and J usage is TRBJ2-7; perhaps TRBD2 as D (6 bases). The V end was cut by 1 base, the J end by 1 base, with 11 bases between. This CDR3 is built from 15 residues. Germline-derived CDR1 and CDR2 are MNHNS and SASEGT. The CDR3, as DNA: TGTGCCAGCAGTGAAGTTGGCGGGGCATCCTACGAGCAGTACTTC. Protein: CASSEVGGASYEQYF.

This chain connects TRBV2 to TRBJ2-1, with a tentative D call TRBD1 (6 bases). The CDR3 sequence is 16 residues long. The V gene lost 7 bases and the J gene lost 0 bases, with 16 bases spanning the gap. Germline V CDR1 and CDR2: SNHLY, FYNNEI. Here the CDR3 DNA reads TGTGCCAGCACGGGGTCGGTCAGGGGCTCCTACAATGAGCAGTTCTTC. This translates into CASTGSVRGSYNEQFF.

The chain has TRBV2 and TRBJ1-4; TRBD1 is a possible D gene (6 bases). CDR3 size: 12 residues. The germline V gene encodes CDR1 SNHLY and CDR2 FYNNEI. Trimming took 8 bases from V and 3 from J, leaving 7 bases between them. The CDR3 DNA is TGTGCCAGCCGACAGGCTAATGAAAAACTGTTTTTT. Amino acid sequence: CASRQANEKLFF.

The rearrangement joins TRBV28 to TRBJ1-1, with 7 nucleotides matching TRBD1. Germline CDR1 reads MDHEN; CDR2 reads SYDVKM. CDR3 size: 14 residues. After removal of 1 base from V and 5 bases from J, the junction contained 4 bases not matched to a gene. CDR3 coding DNA: TGTGCCAGCAGTTTATCACAGGGGTTAACTGAAGCTTTCTTT. Protein product: CASSLSQGLTEAFF.

This chain joins TRBV28 and TRBJ2-1; TRBD2 matches at 7 bases. The V and J ends lost 3 bases and 0 bases, in that order; junction bases with no gene match: 8. The CDR3 extends over 17 amino acids. CDR1 is MDHEN and CDR2 is SYDVKM in the germline V gene. The DNA for the CDR3 is TGTGCCAGCAGTTTGGAAAGCGGGATTAGCTCCTACAATGAGCAGTTCTTC. This codes for CASSLESGISSYNEQFF.

The CDR3 loop reads CASSSQTGAPLHF. CDR3 bases: TGTGCCAGCAGTTCCCAAACGGGGGCACCCCTCCACTTT. The J gene is TRBJ1-6, the V gene TRBV6-5, with D possibly matching TRBD1 (5 bases). The CDR3 has 13 amino acids. CDR1 and CDR2 from the germline V gene are MNHEY and SVGAGI. Trimming removed 4 bases at V and 11 bases at J, with 12 bases between.

The V call is TRBV9, the J call TRBJ2-2; tentative D call: TRBD1 (5 bases). The CDR3 totals 16 residues. Per germline, CDR1 SGDLS and CDR2 YYNGEE. Trimming took off 0 bases at V and 4 bases at J, with 13 bases between the two ends. Written as DNA, the CDR3 is TGTGCCAGCAGCGTAGGGCAGGGTGGAGTCACCGGGGAGCTGTTTTTT. This translates into CASSVGQGGVTGELFF.

V and J are TRBV6-1 and TRBJ2-3; 11 bases are shared with TRBD1. The junction had 4 bases not matched to a gene; V was cut back by 6 bases and J by 5 bases. The CDR3 runs to 14 residues. Per germline, CDR1 MNHNS and CDR2 SASEGT. This CDR3 reads CASRRGTGGDTQYF. The CDR3 nucleotides are TGTGCCAGCAGGAGGGGGACAGGGGGAGATACGCAGTATTTT.

V gene TRBV19 combines with J gene TRBJ1-4; 7 bases are shared with TRBD1. Per germline, CDR1 LNHDA and CDR2 SQIVND (reference sequence). V was clipped by 7 bases and J by 0 bases; unmatched bases: 14. The CDR3 length is 18 residues. CDR3: CASTTGVLSPATNEKLFF. In DNA, the CDR3 is TGTGCCAGTACTACAGGGGTCCTATCGCCTGCAACTAATGAAAAACTGTTTTTT.

This sequence joins TRBV9 and TRBJ2-7, with D possibly matching TRBD1 (5 bases). This CDR3 has 14 amino acids. CDR1 and CDR2 (germline): SGDLS, YYNGEE. V was cut by 0 bases and J by 1 base, with 8 bases left in between. The CDR3 loop reads CASSVDQGSYEQYF. In nucleotides, the CDR3 is TGTGCCAGCAGCGTAGATCAGGGTTCCTACGAGCAGTACTTC.

This rearrangement joins TRBV11-2 to TRBJ1-1; possibly TRBD1 for D (5 bases). V dropped 1 base and J dropped 10 bases, with 10 bases sitting between them. Germline CDR1 and CDR2: SGHAT and FQNNGV. The CDR3 sequence is 12 residues long. Written as DNA, the CDR3 is TGTGCCAGCAGCTTAGGGCAGGGCCGAGCTTTCTTT. It yields the protein CASSLGQGRAFF. Full variable domain (rest looked up from reference TRBV11-2 and TRBJ1-1): EAGVAQSPRYKIIEKRQSVAFWCNPISGHATLYWYQQILGQGPKLLIQFQNNGVVDDSQLPKDRFSAERLKGVDSTLKIQPAKLEDSAVYLCASSLGQGRAFFGQGTRLTVV.

The chain is built from TRBV2 and TRBJ1-4, with D possibly TRBD1 on 5 matching bases. The CDR3 length is 15 residues. Trimming shortened V by 2 bases and J by 8 bases, and 15 bases separated the two germline ends. Germline V gene data show CDR1 as SNHLY and CDR2 as FYNNEI. CDR3 loop: CASSENRQGGEKLFF. The CDR3 coding sequence is TGTGCCAGCAGTGAAAATAGGCAGGGAGGAGAAAAACTGTTTTTT.

This clone came up a few times. The gene calls are TRBV9 and TRBJ2-7; 15 bases match TRBD2. J lost 4 bases, V lost 4 bases, and 9 bases had no gene match. This CDR3 is 17 amino acids long. Germline V gene data show CDR1 as SGDLS and CDR2 as YYNGEE. The CDR3 DNA reads as TGTGCCAGCAGCCCTCCGGGACTAGCGGGAGGCGTGTACGAGCAGTACTTC. Protein sequence: CASSPPGLAGGVYEQYF.

The V call is TRBV6-5, the J call TRBJ1-2; the D gene is possibly TRBD1 (6 bases). CDR1 MNHEY and CDR2 SVGAGI come from the germline V gene. Trimming took 0 bases from V and 10 from J, leaving 18 bases between them. This CDR3 spans 15 amino acids. CDR3 nucleotides: TGTGCCAGCAGTTACTCAGGGGCAGGGGCAAGTTCCTACACCTTC. Translation: CASSYSGAGASSYTF.

The genes are TRBV7-9 and TRBJ2-1, with 12 bases that match TRBD2. The trim removed 4 bases at V and 9 bases at J, leaving 1 base unmatched. Germline loops: CDR1 SEHNR, CDR2 FQNEAQ (reference sequence). The length of the CDR3 is 13 residues. The CDR3 region has the DNA TGTGCCAGCAGCTCACTAGCGGGAGGTGAGCAGTTCTTC. As protein: CASSSLAGGEQFF. Variable domain in full (rest from reference TRBV7-9 and TRBJ2-1): DTGVSQNPRHKITKRGQNVTFRCDPISEHNRLYWYRQTLGQGPEFLTYFQNEAQLEKSRLLSDRFSAERPKGSFSTLEIQRTEQGDSAMYLCASSSLAGGEQFFGPGTRLTVL.

CDR3 region: CASSLSPGTVNTEAFF. In DNA form, the CDR3 reads TGTGCCAGCAGCTTAAGTCCGGGGACAGTGAACACTGAAGCTTTCTTT. This chain connects TRBV7-3 to TRBJ1-1; 7 nucleotides agree with TRBD1. V was pared by 1 base and J by 0 bases, with 5 bases of the junction left unmatched. Germline V gene lookup returns CDR1 SGHTA and CDR2 FQGTGA. CDR3 length equals 16 residues.

This chain uses TRBV4-1 with TRBJ1-3; D uncertain. Looked up from germline, CDR1 is MGHRA and CDR2 is YSYEKL. V dropped 4 bases and J dropped 1 base, with 11 bases sitting between them. This CDR3 has 15 residues. The CDR3 coding sequence is TGCGCCAGCAGCCCCGTTGCCGGGTCTGGAAACACCATATATTTT. Encoded protein: CASSPVAGSGNTIYF.

This clone was counted a few times. The genes are TRBV21-1 and TRBJ1-4; the table assigns TRBD1, which was not confirmed against the DNA. TRBV21-1 is labeled a pseudogene. The CDR3 is made up of 15 amino acids. CDR3 coding DNA: TGTGCCAGCAGCAAAGGGACAGCAACTAATGAAAAACTGTTTTTT. Translated, it gives CASSKGTATNEKLFF.

The chain is built from TRBV27 and TRBJ2-2; perhaps TRBD1 as D (6 bases). This CDR3 has 14 residues. The germline V and J ends were trimmed by 3 bases and 2 bases, with 7 bases remaining between them. CDR1 is MNHEY, CDR2 SMNVEV, per germline (reference sequence). CDR3: CASSLGQNTGELFF. CDR3 coding DNA: TGTGCCAGCAGTTTGGGACAAAACACCGGGGAGCTGTTTTTT.

The chain couples TRBV5-4 to TRBJ2-7; 14 bases map to TRBD2. V lost 4 bases to trimming and J lost 5 bases; unmatched junction nucleotides: 5. This CDR3 has 15 amino acids. Germline V gives CDR1 SGHNT, CDR2 YYREEE (reference sequence). Here the CDR3 DNA reads TGTGCCAGCAGCCCCGGGACTAGCGGGAGAGACGAGCAGTACTTC. Protein product: CASSPGTSGRDEQYF.

Only one count was recorded for this clone. The genes are TRBV15 and TRBJ1-4; TRBD1 aligns across 7 bases. CDR3 length equals 15 residues. The V gene's germline CDR1 is LNHNV and CDR2 YYDKDF (reference sequence). The junction had 3 bases not matched to a gene; V was cut back by 1 base and J by 4 bases. The CDR3 spells CATSRGRGNNEKLFF. The CDR3 DNA follows: TGTGCCACCAGCAGAGGCAGGGGGAATAATGAAAAACTGTTTTTT.